The clone carrying this TCR beta chain appeared a single time. Its antigen is as yet unknown. The genomic DNA of each subset was split evenly across several immunoSEQ plates. TCRdb's copy holds only in-frame clones and misses some; the assay was immunoSEQ multiplex PCR. Of 2.3 million or so clones in the sample, 93% are singletons; the top ten hold under 0.45%. Splitting the CD4+ cells yielded a CD45RA+ naive subset and a CD45RA-negative memory subset. The record originates from a study of shared clonotypes between healthy human individuals. Findings and limits, study-wide: The generation probabilities recorded for non-shared clonotypes fell below those of clonotypes shared by all four donors.

Sequences were obtained from naive CD4+ T cells from PBMCs. This sample's subset: CD45RA+ positively selected. This receptor was obtained from a young man in good health. Some clones in this sample may be carry-over from other donors' samples.

CDR3 protein: CASTKGAGAYETQYF. CDR3 in DNA: TGTGCCAGCACCAAGGGGGCGGGAGCGTATGAGACCCAGTACTTC. The rearrangement joins TRBV7-2 to TRBJ2-5; D is tentatively TRBD1 or TRBD2 (7 bases each). The CDR3 has 15 residues. CDR1 SGHTA and CDR2 FQGNSA come from the germline V gene. Trimming shortened V by 7 bases and J by 5 bases, and 20 bases separated the two germline ends.